This TCR beta chain was sequenced in a study of persistence of HIV-infected CD4 T cells. Study summary: Donors were ART-treated; their CMV- and Gag-responding CD4+ T cells were isolated. Two participants gave one leukapheresis sample; others gave up to roughly 180 mL blood repeatedly. Broader study findings: The rare CMV-responding cells with HIV-1 proviruses were not separately TCR-sequenced.

Concerning this clone: Antigen specificity is unknown.

Sequencing used immunoSEQ version 4 in survey mode. Template was genomic DNA at 8 to 10 ng/uL, with up to roughly 1 ug used per sample. Repertoires were generated with immunoSEQ multiplex PCR, while TCRdb's copy carries only in-frame clones and drops some. This sample has fewer than 30,000 clones, with around 80% found just once. Stimulation used 10 ug/mL lysate from CMV-infected fibroblasts. CD40L/CD69 double-negative CD45RO-high memory CD4+ T cells were collected. The sequence came from an adult man with HIV who was CMV-seropositive. The source was CD4+ T cells sorted from PBMCs after roughly 18-hour stimulation, collected from a patient who received antiretroviral therapy.

The CDR3 sequence is CASSMRHQLSYEQYF. DNA for the CDR3: TGTGCCAGTAGTATGCGTCACCAACTCTCCTACGAGCAGTACTTC. This rearrangement joins TRBV19 to TRBJ2-7, with D hard to call. The CDR3 runs to 15 residues. Germline lookup yields CDR1 LNHDA and CDR2 SQIVND (reference sequence). Trimming pared 3 bases from V and 0 bases from J, leaving 12 bases between.